Each of the 23 T cell receptor beta chains below was sequenced from the same sample in a study of spatial heterogeneity in lung cancer. In TCRdb, the 5' RACE reads were re-called with MiXCR into one record per CDR3 protein. The sample carries over 85,000 distinct CDR3 sequences, approximately 19% recorded once. Time point here: blood at routine non-recurrence follow-up after resection. The sequenced sample was PBMCs, obtained at follow-up. These receptor sequences come from a male donor with early-stage non-small cell lung cancer.

This chain uses TRBV4-3 with TRBJ1-5; no clear D. Germline loops: CDR1 LGHNA, CDR2 YSLEER. The CDR3 totals 13 residues. Trimming removed 1 base from V and 7 bases from J, with 8 bases in between. The CDR3 bases are TGCGCCAGCAGCCAAGCTGAGAGGCAGCCCCAGCATTTT. It is translated as CASSQAERQPQHF.

V usage is TRBV20-1 and J usage is TRBJ1-1; D is possibly TRBD1 (5 bases). Trimming took 5 bases from V and 1 from J, leaving 11 bases between them. The germline gives CDR1 DFQATT, CDR2 SNEGSKA (reference sequence). The CDR3 spans 13 residues. CDR3 in DNA: TGCAGTGCTTACACCCAGGGGAACACTGAAGCTTTCTTT. Its translation: CSAYTQGNTEAFF.

This clonotype has just a few counts. CDR3 sequence: CASSYGRNYGYTF. Written as DNA, the CDR3 is TGTGCCAGCAGTTACGGCAGGAACTATGGCTACACCTTC. This sequence joins TRBV6-5 and TRBJ1-2; no clear D. Germline CDR1 reads MNHEY; CDR2 reads SVGAGI. The V and J ends lost 2 bases and 2 bases respectively, with 6 bases between them. The CDR3 has 13 amino acids.

This clonotype came up many times. The chain employs TRBV20-1 and TRBJ1-3; D unresolved. The CDR3 has 13 residues. V was trimmed by 4 bases and J by 0 bases, leaving 7 bases between them. The germline V gene encodes CDR1 DFQATT and CDR2 SNEGSKA (reference sequence). The CDR3 nucleotides are TGCAGTGCTACATACAGCTCTGGAAACACCATATATTTT. Translation: CSATYSSGNTIYF.

A few counts support this clonotype. The chain couples TRBV2 to TRBJ2-1; D is uncertain. Germline V lookup: CDR1 SNHLY, CDR2 FYNNEI. The V end was cut by 6 bases, the J end by 0 bases, with 12 bases between. The CDR3 contains 15 residues. The CDR3 bases are TGTGCCAGCAGGCCGACGGAGAGCTCCTACAATGAGCAGTTCTTC. This sequence encodes CASRPTESSYNEQFF.

This clonotype was picked up a small number of times. The V and J genes are TRBV29-1 and TRBJ2-7; 11 bases line up with TRBD2. The V gene's germline CDR1 is SQVTM and CDR2 ANQGSEA. The CDR3 contains 14 residues. Trimming cost V 6 bases and J 2 bases; bases outside gene matches: 6. For the CDR3, the DNA is TGCAGCGTGACGACTAGCGGGAAGACCTACGAGCAGTACTTC. Its protein is CSVTTSGKTYEQYF.

The V and J genes are TRBV2 and TRBJ1-3; D unclear. V was cut by 10 bases and J by 7 bases, with 14 bases left in between. The CDR3 sequence is 12 residues long. CDR1 and CDR2 (germline): SNHLY, FYNNEI. The CDR3 DNA follows: TGTGCCACCCGGGTAGGGCCGAACACCATATATTTT. Protein sequence: CATRVGPNTIYF. Full variable domain (missing parts from reference TRBV2 and TRBJ1-3): EPEVTQTPSHQVTQMGQEVILRCVPISNHLYFYWYRQILGQKVEFLVSFYNNEISEKSEIFDDQFSVERPDGSNFTLKIRSTKLEDSAMYFCATRVGPNTIYFGEGSWLTVV.

This clonotype appeared many times. V gene TRBV12-3 or TRBV12-4 combines with J gene TRBJ2-1, with D hard to call. This CDR3 contains 13 residues. The V end lost 10 bases, the J end lost 4 bases, and 14 bases lay between the germline ends. The CDR3 loop reads CATGGSAYNEQFF. The CDR3 bases are TGTGCCACCGGTGGAAGCGCGTACAATGAGCAGTTCTTC.

This clonotype has just a few counts. This rearrangement joins TRBV18 to TRBJ1-1; tentative D call: TRBD1 (5 bases). Germline CDR1 and CDR2: KGHSH and LQKENI. Trimming cost V 5 bases and J 6 bases, with 13 bases left between them. This CDR3 contains 13 residues. The CDR3 spells CASSGTSSSEAFF. The CDR3 DNA follows: TGTGCCAGCTCAGGGACTAGCAGTTCTGAAGCTTTCTTT.

This clonotype was counted at least ten times. The chain employs TRBV4-3 and TRBJ1-5; D is ambiguous. The CDR3 is 15 residues long. V was trimmed by 4 bases and J by 4 bases, leaving 14 bases between them. Germline CDR1 is LGHNA and CDR2 is YSLEER. The CDR3 coding sequence is TGCGCCAGCAGCCCCATCTTGGGCGCGAATCAGCCCCAGCATTTT. Its protein is CASSPILGANQPQHF.

The genes are TRBV10-3 and TRBJ2-1, with D possibly matching TRBD2 (5 bases). This CDR3 is 14 amino acids long. V lost 4 bases and J 1 base, leaving 8 bases between the germline ends. CDR1 is ENHRY and CDR2 is SYGVKD in the germline V gene. CDR3 nucleotides: TGTGCCATCAGTGGTCGGACTTCCTACAATGAGCAGTTCTTC. Its protein product is CAISGRTSYNEQFF.

This clonotype was counted between two and nine times. CDR3 protein: CASSPSFGTGTNYGYTF. In nucleotides, the CDR3 is TGCGCCAGCAGCCCATCCTTTGGGACAGGTACTAACTATGGCTACACCTTC. This chain links TRBV4-1 with TRBJ1-2; 8 nucleotides align to TRBD1. Germline assignment: CDR1 MGHRA and CDR2 YSYEKL. The V segment lost 4 bases and the J segment 0 bases; nucleotides outside the gene matches: 10. The CDR3 runs to 17 residues.

In its sample, this clonotype was seen a few times. The chain combines TRBV12-3 or TRBV12-4 with TRBJ1-4; 7 positions match TRBD1. CDR3 length equals 14 residues. Unmatched junction bases numbered 10, after V lost 8 bases and J lost 7 bases. CDR3: CASGSGTEIEKLFF. CDR3 bases: TGTGCCAGCGGTTCCGGGACAGAAATTGAAAAACTGTTTTTT.

The V and J genes are TRBV25-1 and TRBJ1-2; D gene unclear. The germline V gene has CDR1 MGHDK and CDR2 SYGVNS. Trimming cost V 0 bases and J 6 bases, with 8 bases left between them. The CDR3 contains 13 residues. The CDR3, as DNA: TGTGCCAGCAGTGAATATAGTGGGGATGGCTACACCTTC. Encoded protein: CASSEYSGDGYTF.

The V gene is TRBV5-1, the J gene TRBJ2-2; TRBD2 aligns across 8 bases. This CDR3 comprises 15 residues. Germline V gene data show CDR1 as SGHRS and CDR2 as YFSETQ. Trimming removed 0 bases from V and 6 bases from J; junction bases left unmatched: 4. Here the CDR3 DNA reads TGCGCCAGCAGCTTGGCCTCTAGCGGGCCCGGGGAGCTGTTTTTT. It codes for CASSLASSGPGELFF.

This clonotype appeared many times. The chain joins TRBV4-1 to TRBJ1-5, with TRBD1 as a possible D gene (5 bases). The CDR3 extends over 15 amino acids. Trimming removed 0 bases at V and 4 bases at J, with 10 bases between. Germline V CDR1 and CDR2: MGHRA, YSYEKL. This chain's CDR3 is CASSQEIGVNQPQHF. The CDR3 nucleotides read TGCGCCAGCAGCCAAGAAATAGGGGTAAATCAGCCCCAGCATTTT.

This clonotype was found a few times. The rearrangement uses TRBV5-1 and TRBJ2-3, with TRBD2 identical over 8 bases. J gave up 2 bases and V 4 bases, and 9 bases lay outside the gene matches. CDR3 length: 16 amino acids. Looked up from germline, CDR1 is SGHRS and CDR2 is YFSETQ. The CDR3, as DNA: TGCGCCAGCAGCCCCCCCACTAGCGGCTACACAGATACGCAGTATTTT. Its translation: CASSPPTSGYTDTQYF.

This clonotype was recorded many times. The chain carries TRBV20-1 and TRBJ1-1; 7 nucleotides align to TRBD1. V lost 6 bases to trimming and J lost 1 base; unmatched junction nucleotides: 8. The CDR3 contains 14 residues. Germline V gene lookup returns CDR1 DFQATT and CDR2 SNEGSKA (reference sequence). The CDR3 sequence: CSAPYRGGNTEAFF. CDR3 coding DNA: TGCAGTGCCCCTTACAGGGGAGGGAACACTGAAGCTTTCTTT.

As for this clonotype: At one of its ends the junction is not consistent with the germline gene, which may arise from a read error. The chain couples TRBV7-9 to TRBJ1-2; unclear D gene. There are 13 residues in the CDR3. The germline V gene has CDR1 SEHNR and CDR2 FQNEAQ (reference sequence). CDR3 region: CTSSLREDYGYTF. In nucleotides, the CDR3 is TGTACCAGCAGCTTGCGGGAGGACTATGGCTACACCTTC.

This clonotype showed up many times. The rearrangement uses TRBV2 and TRBJ2-3, with 7 bases lining up with TRBD1. Germline V lookup: CDR1 SNHLY, CDR2 FYNNEI. The CDR3 spans 16 residues. The junction had 7 bases not matched to a gene; V was cut back by 0 bases and J by 4 bases. The CDR3 DNA follows: TGTGCCAGCAGTGAAGCGCTTCACAGGGGATCAGATACGCAGTATTTT. This gives the protein CASSEALHRGSDTQYF.

This clonotype showed up just a few times. The rearrangement joins TRBV6-2 or TRBV6-3 to TRBJ2-5; TRBD2 matches 14 bases. After removal of 2 bases from V and 3 bases from J, the junction contained 2 bases not matched to a gene. There are 16 residues in the CDR3. The V gene's germline CDR1 is MNHEY and CDR2 SVGEGT. The CDR3 coding sequence is TGTGCCAGCAGTTACCCGGGACTAGCGGGGGAAGAGACCCAGTACTTC. Its translation is CASSYPGLAGEETQYF.

The rearrangement uses TRBV20-1 and TRBJ1-6, with 8 bases matching TRBD1. V shed 1 base, J shed 7 bases, and the junction held 9 bases outside the gene matches. There are 16 residues in the CDR3. Per the germline V gene, CDR1 is DFQATT and CDR2 is SNEGSKA (reference sequence). CDR3 sequence: CSARGSGQGLNSPLHF. CDR3 sequence (DNA): TGCAGTGCTAGAGGTTCCGGACAGGGATTGAATTCACCCCTCCACTTT.

At least ten counts were recorded for this clonotype. The chain employs TRBV5-1 and TRBJ2-1, with D uncertain. Germline V gives CDR1 SGHRS, CDR2 YFSETQ. V lost 2 bases to trimming and J lost 5 bases, with 8 bases between them. There are 13 residues in the CDR3. CDR3 region: CASSFSPNNEQFF. The DNA of the CDR3 is TGCGCCAGCAGCTTTTCTCCCAACAATGAGCAGTTCTTC.